A selection of T cell receptor beta chains follows, all from one sample in a study of naive and memory T cell subsets. TCRdb re-called the UMI-ligation and nested PCR reads with MiXCR, one entry per CDR3 protein. The sample lists tens of thousands of distinct CDR3 sequences; 10% to 12% were seen once. Sequenced input: naive CD4+ T cells from blood. Source of these receptors: a human donor in good health. Both conserved end residues are part of each CDR3. Not all rows give a size; the values are once, few, many and, for expanded clones, a class.

v_call	clone_size	j_call	cdr3_aa
TRBV6-1	.	TRBJ2-4	CASSENFQNIQYF
TRBV7-2	few	TRBJ2-1	CASARGHSPYNEQFF
TRBV28	many	TRBJ2-5	CATEFQQRQYF
TRBV18	.	TRBJ2-7	CASSPPDLFSGEQYF
TRBV18	.	TRBJ1-1	CASSPTINTEAFF
TRBV6-2/TRBV6-3	few	TRBJ2-1	CASSTEGGPTYNEQFF
TRBV20-1	many	TRBJ1-6	CSARVTGSSYNSPLHF
TRBV27	few	TRBJ2-3	CASSLSEGTDTQYF
TRBV3-1	many	TRBJ1-5	CASGATNQPQHF
TRBV6-5	few	TRBJ2-3	CASSYRGSYTDTQYF
TRBV7-2	few	TRBJ2-3	CASSPHGQSTDTQYF
TRBV11-2	.	TRBJ1-3	CASSPGITGNTIYF
TRBV12-3/TRBV12-4	few	TRBJ1-5	CASSTQVGGNQPQHF
TRBV5-6	.	TRBJ2-1	CASSLQRSVYNEQFF
TRBV5-5	few	TRBJ2-2	CASSLFDRVTGELFF
TRBV3-1	few	TRBJ2-1	CASSQDSLAGAYNEQFF
TRBV6-6	few	TRBJ2-3	CASSYAEGRPDTQYF
TRBV6-2/TRBV6-3	few	TRBJ1-1	CASSYYRQGSTEAFF
TRBV18	many	TRBJ1-4	CASSPNLAATNEKLFF
TRBV20-1	few	TRBJ2-7	CSARPTTGFPYEQYF
TRBV20-1	many	TRBJ2-3	CSARDGTSATDTQYF
TRBV6-2/TRBV6-3	.	TRBJ2-7	CASSYGQGAGEQYF
TRBV20-1	.	TRBJ2-6	CSAMGGETGANVLTF
TRBV6-2/TRBV6-3	.	TRBJ2-1	CASTDRYMSSSGKQFF
TRBV18	few	TRBJ2-7	CASSPRQGSDEQYF
TRBV20-1	many	TRBJ2-7	CSARFAYEQYF
TRBV18	.	TRBJ1-3	CASSPPDASSGNTIYF
TRBV7-9	few	TRBJ2-1	CASSWSSYNEQFF
TRBV7-2	.	TRBJ1-2	CASSQRLGGYGYTF
TRBV7-2	.	TRBJ2-7	CASSRARGGRAYEQYF
TRBV11-2	few	TRBJ2-7	CASSLYPSLEQYF
TRBV27	many	TRBJ2-5	CASGLLRGQETQYF
TRBV12-3/TRBV12-4	few	TRBJ2-2	CASRTMSHGTGELFF
TRBV20-1	few	TRBJ2-5	CSAWGYGQETQYF
TRBV28	.	TRBJ2-6	CASSLSGAGANVLTF
TRBV12-3/TRBV12-4	few	TRBJ1-1	CASRPGLSNTEAFF
TRBV24-1	.	TRBJ2-2	CATSGQPGTGSSGELFF
TRBV28	.	TRBJ2-7	CSSGETIAGALEQYF
TRBV7-2	few	TRBJ1-1	CASSLGPLPGDAEAFF
TRBV12-3/TRBV12-4	few	TRBJ2-7	CASSLLRTHSTEQYF
TRBV12-3/TRBV12-4	few	TRBJ2-3	CAGGLAGVTDTQYF
TRBV5-1	.	TRBJ2-3	CASSTQSRPTDTQYF
TRBV5-1	.	TRBJ1-1	CASSGDKAPSTEAFF
TRBV5-1	.	TRBJ2-3	CASSVQPSGSSTDTQYF
TRBV7-9	few	TRBJ1-1	CASRHQLQSTEAFF
TRBV28	.	TRBJ2-3	CASMVRTDTQYF
TRBV20-1	.	TRBJ2-5	CSAREASGQETQYF
TRBV12-5	few	TRBJ2-1	CASGFASGTSGLPPYNEQFF
TRBV4-3	many	TRBJ2-1	CASSQGALAGEGYNEQFF
TRBV10-3	many	TRBJ2-1	CAISAAGDGKNEQFF
TRBV20-1	many	TRBJ2-7	CSASKQASSYEQYF
TRBV29-1	many	TRBJ2-5	CSPGFGETQYF
TRBV2	few	TRBJ2-2	CASRAAFGTGELFF
TRBV6-5	.	TRBJ2-7	CASSTSTGPHEQYF
TRBV3-1	few	TRBJ1-2	CASSRLGSSNEYGYTF
TRBV6-5	few	TRBJ1-2	CASGSGRRFYGYTF